The rows below give T cell receptor beta chains drawn from one sample of a study of control samples from healthy donors and cancer patients. TCRdb keeps only in-frame clones here, not all; method: immunoSEQ multiplex PCR. The sample shows 100,000 to 120,000 clones, approximately 87% of them seen only once. The sequenced sample was PBMCs. Receptors were obtained from a woman between 55 and 75 years old with lung cancer. The CDR3 runs from the conserved cysteine through the conserved F or W. A D gene is named only where the DNA matches it firmly. Clone size is not always given. Where it is, it says once, few, many or a class for expanded clones.

V	size	D	J	CDR3	DNA
TRBV30	-	-	TRBJ2-7	CAWSPLFYEQYF	TGTGCCTGGAGCCCCCTATTTTACGAGCAGTACTTC
TRBV20-1	-	-	TRBJ2-7	CSASGRNSGRQYEQYF	TGCAGTGCTAGTGGGAGAAATAGCGGACGACAATACGAGCAGTACTTC
TRBV18	-	-	TRBJ2-3	CASSLSHGTDARPPDTQYF	TGTGCCAGCTCCCTATCGCATGGGACGGACGCTAGGCCCCCCGATACGCAGTATTTT
TRBV21-1	-	-	TRBJ1-3	CASSKGGTQGTGNTIYF	TGTGCCAGCAGCAAAGGGGGGACACAAGGCACTGGAAACACCATATATTTT
TRBV5-4	-	-	TRBJ1-1	CASSLRGATEAFF	TGTGCCAGCAGCTTGAGGGGGGCCACTGAAGCTTTCTTT
TRBV10-3	once	-	TRBJ1-6	CAISVQGSSSPLHF	TGTGCCATCAGTGTACAGGGTTCCAGTTCACCCCTCCACTTT
TRBV6-6	-	TRBD1	TRBJ1-2	CASSQPGQGEIYGYTF	TGTGCCAGCAGCCAGCCGGGACAGGGGGAGATCTATGGCTACACCTTC
TRBV3-1/TRBV3-2	-	-	TRBJ1-4	CASSRGGQQLNEKLFF	TGTGCCAGCAGCCGGGGAGGGCAACAGCTGAATGAAAAACTGTTTTTT
TRBV7-9	-	TRBD2	TRBJ2-7	CASSLRGDGEQYF	TGTGCCAGCAGCTTACGGGGGGACGGGGAGCAGTACTTC
TRBV3-1/TRBV3-2	-	TRBD2	TRBJ2-7	CASSPGLAVSYEQYF	TGTGCCAGCAGCCCGGGACTAGCGGTCTCCTACGAGCAGTACTTC
TRBV28	-	-	TRBJ2-6	CASCPGANVLTF	TGTGCCAGCTGTCCGGGGGCCAACGTCCTGACTTTC
TRBV27	-	TRBD1	TRBJ1-2	CASSGGEGAGGYTF	TGTGCCAGTTCCGGGGGTGAGGGGGCTGGTGGCTACACCTTC
TRBV7-2	-	-	TRBJ1-2	CASSSRLFNYGYTF	TGTGCCAGCAGCTCTCGACTATTCAACTATGGCTACACCTTC
TRBV19	once	-	TRBJ1-2	CASSMRDYGYTF	TGTGCCAGTAGTATGAGAGACTATGGCTACACCTTC
TRBV9	-	TRBD2	TRBJ2-1	CASSVDSGGSYNEQFF	TGTGCCAGCAGCGTAGACAGCGGGGGTTCCTACAATGAGCAGTTCTTC
TRBV19	-	TRBD1	TRBJ2-5	CASSRSGTGAGLAETQYF	TGTGCCAGTAGTCGTTCCGGGACAGGGGCAGGTCTAGCGGAGACCCAGTACTTC
TRBV6-5	-	-	TRBJ1-1	CASTPRGPGEAFF	TGTGCCAGCACGCCCAGGGGCCCGGGTGAAGCTTTCTTT
TRBV3-1/TRBV3-2	-	-	TRBJ1-5	CASSQGLNQPQHF	TGTGCCAGCAGCCAAGGGTTAAATCAGCCCCAGCATTTT
TRBV7-2	medium-sized	-	TRBJ2-6	CASSLSRTRLSGANVLTF	TGTGCCAGCAGCTTATCCCGGACTCGGCTCTCTGGGGCCAACGTCCTGACTTTC
TRBV14	once	-	TRBJ1-6	CASSQDLGYNSPLHF	TGTGCCAGCAGCCAAGATCTCGGGTATAATTCACCCCTCCACTTT
TRBV10-2	-	-	TRBJ1-5	CASRDSGYQPQHF	TGCGCCAGCAGGGACAGCGGTTATCAGCCCCAGCATTTT
TRBV3-1/TRBV3-2	-	-	TRBJ1-5	CASSPGRVSNQPQHF	TGTGCCAGCAGCCCCGGACGAGTCAGCAATCAGCCCCAGCATTTT
TRBV18	few	-	TRBJ2-1	CASSHGRGPSYNEQFF	TGTGCCAGCTCACATGGCAGGGGCCCTTCCTACAATGAGCAGTTCTTC
TRBV6-2/TRBV6-3	-	-	TRBJ1-6	CASSWNSPLHF	TGTGCCAGCAGTTGGAATTCACCCCTCCACTTT
TRBV6-2/TRBV6-3	-	TRBD2	TRBJ2-2	CASSWPAGGLTGELFF	TGTGCCAGCAGTTGGCCAGCGGGGGGGCTTACCGGGGAGCTGTTTTTT
TRBV18	-	-	TRBJ1-1	CASSPETWITEAFF	TGTGCCAGCTCACCAGAGACATGGATAACTGAAGCTTTCTTT
TRBV6-5	few	-	TRBJ2-5	CASRGGQGAEETQYF	TGTGCCAGCAGGGGGGGGCAGGGGGCTGAAGAGACCCAGTACTTC
TRBV6-2/TRBV6-3	-	-	TRBJ1-4	CASSYSKEDNEKLFF	TGTGCCAGCAGTTACTCCAAGGAGGATAATGAAAAACTGTTTTTT
TRBV7-9	few	TRBD2	TRBJ2-3	CASSSGLAADTQYF	TGTGCCAGCAGCTCGGGACTAGCCGCAGATACGCAGTATTTT
TRBV3-1/TRBV3-2	-	-	TRBJ2-2	CASSQVFSTGELFF	TGTGCCAGCAGCCAAGTCTTTAGCACCGGGGAGCTGTTTTTT
TRBV30	-	-	TRBJ2-1	CAWTKGEGLVGEQFF	TGTGCCTGGACCAAGGGGGAGGGCCTTGTCGGTGAGCAGTTCTTC
TRBV9	-	TRBD1	TRBJ2-1	CASGTGNNEQFF	TGTGCCAGCGGGACAGGGAACAATGAGCAGTTCTTC
TRBV19	-	-	TRBJ1-1	CASSDFWMKNTEAFF	TGTGCCAGTAGTGATTTTTGGATGAAGAACACTGAAGCTTTCTTT
TRBV3-1/TRBV3-2	-	-	TRBJ1-3	CASSQDRGLQSSGNTIYF	TGTGCCAGCAGCCAAGATCGAGGACTACAGAGCTCTGGAAACACCATATATTTT
TRBV7-8	-	-	TRBJ2-7	CASSSGWTNSYEQYF	TGTGCCAGCAGCTCGGGATGGACTAACTCCTACGAGCAGTACTTC
TRBV7-2	-	TRBD2	TRBJ2-3	CASSLHTSGVSTDTQYF	TGTGCCAGCAGCTTACATACTAGCGGGGTTAGCACAGATACGCAGTATTTT
TRBV18	-	TRBD2	TRBJ2-1	CASSLVGTSGSGNEQFF	TGTGCCAGCTCATTAGTGGGCACTAGCGGGAGTGGCAATGAGCAGTTCTTC
TRBV29-1	-	TRBD1	TRBJ1-3	CSVSDRAGTGNTIYF	TGCAGCGTTTCGGACAGGGCTGGTACTGGAAACACCATATATTTT
TRBV7-3	few	-	TRBJ1-1	CASSLTAGELSEAFF	TGTGCCAGCAGCTTAACGGCAGGGGAGCTATCTGAAGCTTTCTTT
TRBV2	-	-	TRBJ2-5	CASSEETQGQETQYF	TGTGCCAGCAGTGAAGAAACCCAAGGCCAAGAGACCCAGTACTTC
TRBV7-2	-	TRBD2	TRBJ2-1	CASSLDLGGGDNEQFF	TGTGCCAGCAGCTTAGATCTCGGCGGGGGGGACAATGAGCAGTTCTTC
TRBV3-1/TRBV3-2	-	TRBD1	TRBJ1-5	CASSQDWTGFSGQPQHF	TGTGCCAGCAGCCAAGATTGGACAGGGTTTTCTGGTCAGCCCCAGCATTTT
TRBV5-1	-	-	TRBJ2-6	CASSLSSGANVLTF	TGCGCCAGCAGCTTATCCTCTGGGGCCAACGTCCTGACTTTC
TRBV28	-	-	TRBJ2-5	CASSLYPDRETQYF	TGTGCCAGCAGTTTATACCCCGACCGGGAGACCCAGTACTTC
TRBV7-3	-	-	TRBJ2-2	CASSLSYTNTGELFF	TGTGCCAGCAGCCTCTCATACACGAACACCGGGGAGCTGTTTTTT
TRBV6-6	once	-	TRBJ1-2	CASSYQGVQYGYTF	TGTGCCAGCAGTTACCAAGGAGTTCAGTATGGCTACACCTTC
TRBV4-3	-	-	TRBJ1-5	CASSQDQGNQPQHF	TGCGCCAGCAGCCAAGATCAGGGGAATCAGCCCCAGCATTTT
TRBV3-1/TRBV3-2	-	TRBD2	TRBJ2-1	CASSQETSGEYNEQFF	TGTGCCAGCAGCCAAGAGACTAGCGGGGAATACAATGAGCAGTTCTTC
TRBV3-1/TRBV3-2	-	-	TRBJ1-1	CASSPYFSQTKNTEAFF	TGTGCCAGCAGCCCTTACTTCTCACAGACAAAGAACACTGAAGCTTTCTTT
TRBV10-3	-	-	TRBJ2-7	CAISHGDISYEQYF	TGTGCCATCAGCCACGGGGACATCTCCTACGAGCAGTACTTC
TRBV5-1	once	-	TRBJ2-5	CASSLELGEGTQYF	TGCGCCAGCAGCTTGGAATTGGGGGAAGGGACCCAGTACTTC
TRBV3-1/TRBV3-2	-	-	TRBJ2-1	CASSQDASSYNEQFF	TGTGCCAGCAGCCAAGACGCGTCTTCCTACAATGAGCAGTTCTTC
TRBV9	-	-	TRBJ2-1	CASSVISGHYNEQFF	TGTGCCAGCAGCGTCATAAGCGGGCACTACAATGAGCAGTTCTTC
TRBV15	-	-	TRBJ1-4	CATSGPKGFPGKEKLFF	TGTGCCACCAGCGGGCCAAAAGGATTCCCGGGAAAGGAAAAACTGTTTTTT
TRBV6-6	-	TRBD1	TRBJ2-7	CASSSGTGGGEQYF	TGTGCCAGCAGTTCCGGGACAGGGGGGGGCGAGCAGTACTTC
TRBV4-2	-	-	TRBJ1-1	CASSQGEGGGTEAFF	TGTGCCAGCAGCCAGGGGGAAGGGGGAGGCACTGAAGCTTTCTTT
TRBV18	-	TRBD2	TRBJ2-5	CASSPGGGAGETQYF	TGTGCCAGCTCCCCCGGCGGGGGGGCCGGTGAGACCCAGTACTTC